Following are 21 T cell receptor beta chains from one sample sequenced in a study of regulatory T cells in long-lasting Graves disease. Time point indicated: newly diagnosed GD, antithyroid drugs for less than 3 months. Making the TCR library involved RNA that had been extracted from PBMCs. Arm-PCR of CDR3 regions with iRepertoire HTBI primers generated TCR beta libraries. TCRdb re-called the multiplex PCR reads through MiXCR, storing one row per CDR3 protein. The sample gives 350,000 to 450,000 distinct CDR3 sequences, over 15% of which show up once; roughly 27% is in the top ten. The data were also submitted as part of a second study, on T cells in Graves' hyperthyroidism and ophthalmopathy.

Sample: peripheral blood mononuclear cells (PBMCs), taken at new diagnosis, from a patient treated with antithyroid drugs. Source of these receptors: a middle-aged man with Graves disease.

DNA for the CDR3: TGTGCCAGCAGCCAAGCCGGACATCTAAGCTCCTACAATGAGCAGTTCTTC. It yields the protein CASSQAGHLSSYNEQFF. This sequence joins TRBV4-2 and TRBJ2-1, with D tentatively TRBD1 (5 bases). Germline CDR1 and CDR2: LGHNA and YNFKEQ. The V gene lost 1 base and the J gene lost 0 bases, with 13 bases spanning the gap. This CDR3 spans 17 amino acids.

This clonotype occurred a few times. The chain uses TRBV11-2 and TRBJ2-5; D remains unclear. The CDR3 contains 15 residues. Trimming took off 4 bases at V and 2 bases at J, with 14 bases between the two ends. Germline CDR1 is SGHAT and CDR2 is FQNNGV. The DNA for the CDR3 is TGTGCCAGCAGCTCGGCCACTTACCCTCAAGAGACCCAGTACTTC. Amino acids: CASSSATYPQETQYF.

This clonotype was detected only a few times. V gene TRBV7-9 combines with J gene TRBJ2-2, with no clear D. From germline, CDR1 is SEHNR and CDR2 FQNEAQ (reference sequence). V dropped 5 bases and J dropped 1 base, with 14 bases sitting between them. This CDR3 has 16 residues. The CDR3 DNA sequence: TGTGCCAGCAGCCCCTCCGGTAGGGAGAACACCGGGGAGCTGTTTTTT. The encoded protein is CASSPSGRENTGELFF. Looking up the rest from reference TRBV7-9 and TRBJ2-2 gives the full variable domain: DTGVSQNPRHKITKRGQNVTFRCDPISEHNRLYWYRQTLGQGPEFLTYFQNEAQLEKSRLLSDRFSAERPKGSFSTLEIQRTEQGDSAMYLCASSPSGRENTGELFFGEGSRLTVL.

This clonotype was counted many times. The rearrangement joins TRBV20-1 to TRBJ2-7; either TRBD1 or TRBD2 may supply D (5 bases each). Trimming shortened V by 3 bases and J by 2 bases, and 11 bases separated the two germline ends. CDR1 DFQATT and CDR2 SNEGSKA come from the germline V gene (reference sequence). The CDR3 has 13 residues. As DNA, the CDR3 is TGCAGTGCTAGTAGGGGAGCGGCCTACGAGCAGTACTTC. Translating it yields CSASRGAAYEQYF.

The DNA for the CDR3 is TGTGCCAGCAGTTTATGGGTAGGGGGCAATGAGCAGTTCTTC. This encodes CASSLWVGGNEQFF. This rearrangement joins TRBV27 to TRBJ2-1; D possibly corresponds to TRBD1 (6 bases). This CDR3 is built from 14 residues. Trimming removed 1 base at V and 6 bases at J, with 10 bases between. Germline-derived CDR1 and CDR2 are MNHEY and SMNVEV (reference sequence).

This clonotype has just a few counts. The V call is TRBV10-2, the J call TRBJ2-7; D gene ambiguous. V was cut by 6 bases and J by 2 bases, with 8 bases left in between. Per the germline V gene, CDR1 is WSHSY and CDR2 is SAAADI. This CDR3 contains 12 residues. CDR3 in amino acids: CASRDQTYEQYF. CDR3 in DNA: TGCGCCAGCAGGGACCAGACCTACGAGCAGTACTTC.

The CDR3 region is CSVAIRDGQETQYF. The DNA for the CDR3 is TGCAGCGTGGCGATCCGGGACGGCCAAGAGACCCAGTACTTC. The chain couples TRBV29-1 to TRBJ2-1; the D call may be TRBD1 or TRBD2 (5 bases each). The end of the DNA is better explained by TRBJ2-5, so the J call may be wrong. The CDR3 spans 14 residues. The germline V gene has CDR1 SQVTM and CDR2 ANQGSEA.

Concerning this clonotype: A far bigger clonotype differs at one base, so this is likely a read error. The CDR3 DNA is TGTGCCAGCTGTTACGTGAAGGGAGGAGCTTTCTTT. This gives the protein CASCYVKGGAFF. The chain joins TRBV6-9 to TRBJ1-1; D not resolved. Germline lookup yields CDR1 MNHGY and CDR2 SVAAGI. The CDR3 contains 12 residues.

This clonotype appeared many times. The chain carries TRBV7-9 and TRBJ1-1; 7 nucleotides align to TRBD1. V was clipped by 6 bases and J by 1 base; unmatched bases: 8. CDR1 and CDR2 (germline): SEHNR, FQNEAQ (reference sequence). The CDR3 spans 15 residues. The CDR3 coding sequence is TGTGCCAGCAGAGACCGGGACAGAAGGAACACTGAAGCTTTCTTT. Translated, it gives CASRDRDRRNTEAFF.

Ten or more counts support this clonotype. The genes are TRBV28 and TRBJ2-7; maybe TRBD1 (6 bases). The V end was cut by 5 bases, the J end by 2 bases, with 10 bases between. This CDR3 has 13 residues. Germline assignment: CDR1 MDHEN and CDR2 SYDVKM. CDR3 region: CASSTQGTYEQYF. In DNA, the CDR3 is TGTGCCAGCAGTACTCAGGGGACCTACGAGCAGTACTTC.

This clonotype was counted at least ten times. This chain uses TRBV5-1 with TRBJ2-1; TRBD2 matches at 11 bases. Germline V gives CDR1 SGHRS, CDR2 YFSETQ. Unmatched junction bases numbered 9, after V lost 6 bases and J lost 4 bases. The CDR3 totals 16 residues. This chain's CDR3 is CASNHRLAGIYNEQFF. CDR3 DNA sequence: TGCGCCAGCAACCATAGACTAGCGGGGATATACAATGAGCAGTTCTTC.

The chain joins TRBV6-1 to TRBJ2-1; 7 bases are a match to TRBD1. This CDR3 contains 14 residues. Trimming cost V 10 bases and J 0 bases; bases outside gene matches: 6. Germline V gives CDR1 MNHNS, CDR2 SASEGT. The chain's CDR3 is CAIGQGDSYNEQFF. The CDR3 nucleotides read TGTGCCATCGGGCAGGGGGACTCCTACAATGAGCAGTTCTTC.

This clonotype has just a few counts. The chain carries TRBV24-1 and TRBJ2-1, with a weak D call TRBD1 (7 bases). CDR1 and CDR2 from the germline V gene are KGHDR and SFDVKD. The CDR3 runs 15 residues. Deletions cut 7 bases from V and 0 bases from J, with 12 bases between. The CDR3 nucleotides read TGTGCCACCAGCGGCGGGACAGCCTCCTACAATGAGCAGTTCTTC. Amino acids: CATSGGTASYNEQFF.

This clonotype was counted many times. V and J are TRBV28 and TRBJ2-3; 10 bases agree with TRBD2. The germline gives CDR1 MDHEN, CDR2 SYDVKM. CDR3 size: 16 residues. V lost 3 bases, J lost 6 bases, and 9 bases stayed unmatched. CDR3 sequence (DNA): TGTGCCAGCAGTTTCACGGGCAGCGGGGGGGCGGATACGCAGTATTTT. This encodes CASSFTGSGGADTQYF.

Comments on this clonotype: A much larger clone sits a single nucleotide away, making a read error possible. The genes are TRBV14 and TRBJ2-1; a weak D match, TRBD2 (5 bases). The J call is doubtful: the DNA matches TRBJ2-7 better. This CDR3 spans 16 amino acids. From germline, CDR1 is SGHDN and CDR2 FVKESK. CDR3 protein: CASSLEGLSSYNEQYF. The CDR3, as DNA: TGTGCCAGCAGCCTTGAGGGCCTGAGCTCCTACAATGAGCAGTACTTC.

This clonotype was picked up many times. J is TRBJ2-3 and V is TRBV6-2 or TRBV6-3; no clear D gene. Trimming removed 8 bases at V and 2 bases at J, with 11 bases between. The CDR3 totals 13 residues. Germline CDR1 MNHEY, CDR2 SVGEGT. CDR3: CASCRDDTDTQYF. The CDR3 DNA reads as TGTGCCAGCTGCAGAGACGACACAGATACGCAGTATTTT.

This clonotype was seen ten or more times. The chain joins TRBV11-1 to TRBJ1-5; D is perhaps TRBD1 (5 bases). Looked up from germline, CDR1 is SGHAT and CDR2 is FQDESV (reference sequence). Trimming pared 5 bases from V and 3 bases from J, leaving 11 bases between. The CDR3 has 14 residues. The CDR3 region is CASSRAGNNQPQHF. The CDR3 DNA reads as TGTGCCAGCAGCCGCGCAGGGAACAATCAGCCCCAGCATTTT.

This clonotype occurred many times. This chain connects TRBV28 to TRBJ1-5; the D gene is possibly TRBD1 (6 bases). Germline CDR1 MDHEN, CDR2 SYDVKM. V dropped 4 bases and J dropped 2 bases, with 21 bases sitting between them. This CDR3 spans 18 amino acids. The CDR3 DNA reads TGTGCCAGCAGTTCCCACAAGCCACAGGGTAGGGGCAATCAGCCCCAGCATTTT. It yields the protein CASSSHKPQGRGNQPQHF.

This clonotype showed up just a few times. V gene TRBV19 combines with J gene TRBJ1-2; D possibly corresponds to TRBD1 (5 bases). The CDR3 covers 15 residues. Germline lookup yields CDR1 LNHDA and CDR2 SQIVND (reference sequence). V dropped 7 bases and J dropped 4 bases, with 19 bases sitting between them. The CDR3 is CASTLGQGGLYGYTF. CDR3 nucleotide sequence: TGTGCCAGTACCTTGGGTCAGGGCGGTCTCTATGGCTACACCTTC.

The chain recombines TRBV5-5 with TRBJ2-2; D is ambiguous. The length of the CDR3 is 15 residues. CDR1 is SGHKS, CDR2 YYEKEE, per germline (reference sequence). V was cut by 4 bases and J by 0 bases, with 10 bases left in between. CDR3 sequence reads: CASSPRHSNTGELFF. In DNA form, the CDR3 reads TGTGCCAGCAGCCCCAGACACTCGAACACCGGGGAGCTGTTTTTT.

This clonotype came up many times. The gene calls are TRBV5-1 and TRBJ2-2; 10 bases line up with TRBD1. The CDR3 sequence is 16 residues long. V lost 5 bases to trimming and J lost 1 base; unmatched junction nucleotides: 5. In germline, CDR1 is SGHRS, CDR2 YFSETQ. CDR3 bases: TGCGCCAGCAGTCTCGACAGGGGGCTGAACACCGGGGAGCTGTTTTTT. Translation: CASSLDRGLNTGELFF.